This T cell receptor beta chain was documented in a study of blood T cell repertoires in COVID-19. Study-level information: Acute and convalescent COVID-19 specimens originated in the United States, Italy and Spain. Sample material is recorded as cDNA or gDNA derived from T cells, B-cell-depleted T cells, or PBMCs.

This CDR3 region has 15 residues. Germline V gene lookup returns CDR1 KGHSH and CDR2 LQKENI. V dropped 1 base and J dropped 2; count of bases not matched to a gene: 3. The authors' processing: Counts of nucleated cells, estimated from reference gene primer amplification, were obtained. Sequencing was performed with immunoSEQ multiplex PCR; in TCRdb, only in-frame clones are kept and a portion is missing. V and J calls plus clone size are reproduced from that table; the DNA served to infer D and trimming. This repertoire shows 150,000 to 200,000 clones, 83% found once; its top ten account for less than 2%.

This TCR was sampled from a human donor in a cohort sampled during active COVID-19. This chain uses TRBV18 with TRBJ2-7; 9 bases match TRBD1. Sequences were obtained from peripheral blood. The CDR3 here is CASSPLGQGTYEQYF. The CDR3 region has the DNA TGTGCCAGCTCACCACTGGGACAGGGAACCTACGAGCAGTACTTC.